This TCR beta chain was documented in a study of cytomegalovirus exposure and HLA in healthy donors. Germline assignment: CDR1 SGHNT and CDR2 YYREEE (reference sequence). The CDR3 spans 14 residues. Trimming removed 3 bases at V and 3 bases at J, with 12 bases between. Primers for the PCR totalled 60 Vbeta and 13 Jbeta. Sequencing was performed with immunoSEQ multiplex PCR; in TCRdb, only in-frame clones are kept and a portion is missing. The table has tens of thousands of clones, around 72% seen once. General study findings and limits: The study recorded some 160 TCR beta chains that were cytomegalovirus-associated. As was reported, the classifier diagnosed cytomegalovirus status with high specificity and sensitivity.

Remarks on this clone: The target antigen is unknown.

This sequence originates from a woman aged 40-49 years in good health and CMV-seropositive. The sequenced sample was PBMCs. The chain links TRBV5-4 to TRBJ1-1, with TRBD1 as a possible D gene (6 bases). The CDR3 bases are TGTGCCAGCAGCTCCGAGGGGGGGTACACTGAAGCTTTCTTT. It encodes CASSSEGGYTEAFF. The whole variable domain, remainder taken from reference TRBV5-4 and TRBJ1-1, is ETGVTQSPTHLIKTRGQQVTLRCSSQSGHNTVSWYQQALGQGPQFIFQYYREEENGRGNFPPRFSGLQFPNYSSELNVNALELDDSALYLCASSSEGGYTEAFFGQGTRLTVV.